The 24 T cell receptor beta chains reported below all come from one sample, sequenced in a study of cytomegalovirus exposure and HLA in healthy donors. PCR involved 60 Vbeta and 13 Jbeta primers. TCRdb keeps only in-frame clones here, not all; method: immunoSEQ multiplex PCR. The table shows 100,000 to 150,000 clones, with 75% to 85% occurring only once. Source material: PBMCs. These receptor sequences come from a man younger than 45 in good health and CMV-seropositive.

This chain links TRBV11-2 with TRBJ2-3, with 9 bases lining up with TRBD2. V gave up 5 bases and J gave up 6 bases; unmatched junction bases: 9. The CDR3 extends over 15 amino acids. Germline V lookup: CDR1 SGHAT, CDR2 FQNNGV. CDR3 DNA sequence: TGTGCCAGCAGCCTTTTAGCGGGGGCAGGGGATACGCAGTATTTT. Its translation is CASSLLAGAGDTQYF.

The chain carries TRBV7-2 and TRBJ2-5, with D maybe TRBD1 (5 bases). The CDR3 extends over 13 amino acids. Trimming took 6 bases from V and 2 from J, leaving 10 bases between them. Germline V gives CDR1 SGHTA, CDR2 FQGNSA. CDR3 amino acids: CASRAGYQETQYF. CDR3 DNA: TGTGCCAGCAGGGCAGGGTATCAAGAGACCCAGTACTTC. Looking up the rest from reference TRBV7-2 and TRBJ2-5 gives the full variable domain: GAGVSQSPSNKVTEKGKDVELRCDPISGHTALYWYRQSLGQGLEFLIYFQGNSAPDKSGLPSDRFSAERTGGSVSTLTIQRTQQEDSAVYLCASRAGYQETQYFGPGTRLLVL.

This clone was recorded a few times. The chain joins TRBV7-8 to TRBJ2-5; 9 nucleotides match TRBD2. The CDR3 consists of 16 residues. Germline loops: CDR1 SGHVS, CDR2 FQNEAQ. V lost 5 bases, J lost 5 bases, and 12 bases stayed unmatched. CDR3 loop: CASSPHAGGPRETQYF. The CDR3 DNA sequence: TGTGCCAGCAGCCCCCACGCGGGGGGGCCGCGGGAGACCCAGTACTTC.

The V gene is TRBV6-5, the J gene TRBJ1-4; no clear D. This CDR3 is built from 15 residues. Deletions cut 7 bases from V and 7 bases from J, with 19 bases between. Germline loops: CDR1 MNHEY, CDR2 SVGAGI. The CDR3 DNA is TGTGCCAGCAACAAAGGAGGGAGGATGGGTGAAAAACTGTTTTTT. Translation: CASNKGGRMGEKLFF.

The chain recombines TRBV10-3 with TRBJ2-6; D may be TRBD1 (5 bases). CDR3 length: 18 amino acids. In germline, CDR1 is ENHRY, CDR2 SYGVKD. Between the trimmed V and J ends, which lost 2 bases and 0 bases, there was a span of 14 bases. This CDR3 is CAISEADSRYSGANVLTF. Here the CDR3 DNA reads TGTGCCATCAGTGAGGCCGACAGCAGGTACTCTGGGGCCAACGTCCTGACTTTC.

This clone has just one count. The chain joins TRBV23-1 to TRBJ2-7, with TRBD1 as a possible D gene (6 bases). TRBV23-1 is assigned to the ORF class and has an uncertain function. Trimming took 1 base from V and 2 from J, leaving 15 bases between them. The length of the CDR3 is 16 residues. For the CDR3, the DNA is TGCGCCAGCAGTCAATTAAATGCAGGGGAACCCTACGAGCAGTACTTC. Amino acids: CASSQLNAGEPYEQYF.

The chain couples TRBV6-1 to TRBJ1-2, with 8 bases fitting TRBD1. CDR3 length equals 13 residues. The germline V gene encodes CDR1 MNHNS and CDR2 SASEGT. V trimming: 8 bases; J trimming: 3 bases; junction bases outside the gene matches: 5. CDR3 nucleotide sequence: TGTGCCAGCCGGACAGGGAAGGACTATGGCTACACCTTC. As protein: CASRTGKDYGYTF.

The chain employs TRBV10-1 and TRBJ2-1, with 8 positions matching TRBD2. The germline V gene encodes CDR1 WNHNN and CDR2 SYGVQD (reference sequence). The V gene end was trimmed by 3 bases and the J gene end by 3 bases; junction bases not matched to a gene: 4. The length of the CDR3 is 15 residues. This CDR3 is CASSDSLAGYNEQFF. For the CDR3, the DNA is TGCGCCAGCAGTGATAGTCTAGCGGGCTACAATGAGCAGTTCTTC.

The chain couples TRBV18 to TRBJ2-3; D might be TRBD2 (6 bases). Germline CDR1 KGHSH, CDR2 LQKENI. Trimming shortened V by 3 bases and J by 6 bases, and 10 bases separated the two germline ends. The CDR3 extends over 13 amino acids. The DNA for the CDR3 is TGTGCCAGCTCACCGCCGGGGGACGATACGCAGTATTTT. Its protein is CASSPPGDDTQYF.

Of note for this clone: Its ends do not fully match the called genes, so a read error is possible. The chain uses TRBV11-2 and TRBJ2-4; possible D gene TRBD2, 5 bases. This CDR3 spans 14 amino acids. Germline CDR1 is SGHAT and CDR2 is FQNNGV. CDR3 DNA sequence: TGTGCCAGCAGCTCTCCCGACGGGGAAAACAGTCAGTACTTC. Residues: CASSSPDGENSQYF. Variable domain in full (rest from reference TRBV11-2 and TRBJ2-4): EAGVAQSPRYKIIEKRQSVAFWCNPISGHATLYWYQQILGQGPKLLIQFQNNGVVDDSQLPKDRFSAERLKGVDSTLKIQPAKLEDSAVYLCASSSPDGENSQYFGAGTRLSVL.

This clone was counted between two and nine times. The chain carries TRBV5-1 and TRBJ2-2; 11 bases align to TRBD2. Trimming cost V 4 bases and J 7 bases; bases outside gene matches: 12. CDR1 is SGHRS, CDR2 YFSETQ, per germline. The CDR3 extends over 17 amino acids. CDR3 coding DNA: TGCGCCAGCAGCCCTATAGCGGGGGGGCCTGTTTTCGGGGAGCTGTTTTTT. As protein: CASSPIAGGPVFGELFF.

This chain connects TRBV7-9 to TRBJ2-5; 11 nucleotides match TRBD1. The germline CDR1 and CDR2 sequences are SEHNR and FQNEAQ (reference sequence). V trimming: 11 bases; J trimming: 5 bases; junction bases outside the gene matches: 13. The CDR3 length is 15 residues. CDR3 DNA sequence: TGTGCCGTTTCGTGGCCCGGGACAGGGGGGGAGACCCAGTACTTC. Translated: CAVSWPGTGGETQYF.

This chain uses TRBV6-1 with TRBJ2-7; 11 bases align to TRBD1. Germline V CDR1 and CDR2: MNHNS, SASEGT. J was trimmed by 2 bases and V by 4 bases; bases with no gene match: 4. CDR3 size: 15 residues. CDR3 residues: CASSARTGGPYEQYF. The DNA of the CDR3 is TGTGCCAGCAGTGCCCGGACAGGGGGCCCCTACGAGCAGTACTTC.

A few counts support this clone. The chain recombines TRBV6-5 with TRBJ2-1; 10 nucleotides line up with TRBD2. There are 15 residues in the CDR3. Per the germline V gene, CDR1 is MNHEY and CDR2 is SVGAGI. V was clipped by 4 bases and J by 6 bases; unmatched bases: 6. The CDR3 sequence: CASSSPSGGRNEQFF. The CDR3 nucleotides are TGTGCCAGCAGTTCACCTAGCGGGGGACGCAATGAGCAGTTCTTC.

The chain joins TRBV6-6 to TRBJ2-5, with TRBD1 as a possible D gene (7 bases). The CDR3 runs to 14 residues. Trimming took off 4 bases at V and 11 bases at J, with 20 bases between the two ends. Per the germline V gene, CDR1 is MNHNY and CDR2 is SVGAGI (reference sequence). The chain's CDR3 is CASSSSGGPKEQYF. CDR3 sequence (DNA): TGTGCCAGCAGTTCATCAGGGGGGCCCAAGGAGCAGTACTTC.

This clone came up once. J is TRBJ1-4 and V is TRBV2; 7 nucleotides align to TRBD1. V trimming: 11 bases; J trimming: 7 bases; junction bases outside the gene matches: 10. Per the germline V gene, CDR1 is SNHLY and CDR2 is FYNNEI. The CDR3 has 13 residues. The CDR3 DNA follows: TGTGCCCGAAGGGGGGACAGAACTGAAAAACTGTTTTTT. Protein: CARRGDRTEKLFF.

This chain uses TRBV18 with TRBJ2-1; TRBD2 agrees at 12 bases. CDR1 KGHSH and CDR2 LQKENI come from the germline V gene. The CDR3 runs to 15 residues. The V segment lost 6 bases and the J segment 7 bases; nucleotides outside the gene matches: 7. CDR3 DNA: TGTGCCAGCTCCTCACTAGCGGGGGGTCGAAATGAGCAGTTCTTC. Its protein is CASSSLAGGRNEQFF.

V and J are TRBV6-5 and TRBJ1-3; the D is unclear. V was shortened by 2 bases and J by 0 bases, with 8 bases between the two germline ends. The germline V gene has CDR1 MNHEY and CDR2 SVGAGI. CDR3 length: 15 residues. The CDR3 here is CASSYNSLSGNTIYF. As DNA, the CDR3 is TGTGCCAGCAGTTACAACAGCCTCTCTGGAAACACCATATATTTT.

This sequence joins TRBV30 and TRBJ2-7; D is possibly TRBD1 (6 bases). Germline CDR1 GTSNPN, CDR2 SVGIG (reference sequence). The length of the CDR3 is 15 residues. V was trimmed by 0 bases and J by 0 bases, leaving 12 bases between them. The CDR3 region is CAWSVGPGASYEQYF. In DNA, the CDR3 is TGTGCCTGGAGTGTGGGGCCAGGGGCCTCCTACGAGCAGTACTTC.

This clone came up once. The genes are TRBV6-4 and TRBJ1-5, with unresolved D. Germline V lookup: CDR1 MRHNA, CDR2 SNTAGT. This CDR3 contains 13 residues. Trimming cost V 4 bases and J 0 bases, with 4 bases left between them. CDR3 nucleotides: TGTGCCAGCAGTGCCTATAGCAATCAGCCCCAGCATTTT. It is translated as CASSAYSNQPQHF.

The chain joins TRBV11-2 to TRBJ2-7, with D tentatively TRBD2 (6 bases). This CDR3 spans 15 amino acids. V lost 1 base, J lost 2 bases, and 12 bases lay in between. CDR1 is SGHAT, CDR2 FQNNGV, per germline. For the CDR3, the DNA is TGTGCCAGCAGCTTAGTAGGTAGCGGACCCTACGAGCAGTACTTC. Residues: CASSLVGSGPYEQYF.

This clone came up a few times. The DNA for the CDR3 is TGTGCCGGGCGGGTGTCCGGGACAGGGGGCGATGGCTACACCTTC. Translated, it gives CAGRVSGTGGDGYTF. The chain recombines TRBV10-3 with TRBJ1-2; TRBD1 matches 12 bases. CDR3 length: 15 amino acids. The ends lost 11 bases at V and 6 bases at J; junction bases unmatched: 13. Germline V CDR1 and CDR2: ENHRY, SYGVKD.

The chain uses TRBV5-5 and TRBJ2-7; TRBD2 matches 13 bases. Germline V gene sequence: CDR1 SGHKS, CDR2 YYEKEE (reference sequence). After removal of 0 bases from V and 0 bases from J, the junction contained 3 bases not matched to a gene. There are 17 residues in the CDR3. As DNA, the CDR3 is TGTGCCAGCAGCTTGGTGACTAGCGGGGGGTTCTCCTACGAGCAGTACTTC. Translating it yields CASSLVTSGGFSYEQYF.

This chain joins TRBV2 and TRBJ1-2, with 7 bases that match TRBD1. Germline V gene data show CDR1 as SNHLY and CDR2 as FYNNEI. V shed 8 bases and J 8 bases; nucleotides not matched to a gene: 14. This CDR3 spans 14 amino acids. This chain's CDR3 is CASRPPGQPSGYTF. The DNA of the CDR3 is TGTGCCAGCCGCCCCCCGGGACAGCCCTCCGGCTACACCTTC.